Listed below are T cell receptor beta chains from one sample, sequenced in a study of response to subunit inactivated influenza vaccine. TCRdb recomputed calls from the RT-PCR reads with MiXCR, one row per CDR3 protein. Found here are around 790,000 distinct CDR3 sequences, less than 25% of them singletons; the top ten hold roughly 10%. The material sequenced was PBMCs from blood, taken roughly 5 days after vaccination. Every receptor here comes from a man aged 50 to 60 who received an inactivated influenza vaccine. The CDR3 runs from the conserved cysteine through the conserved F or W. A D gene is named only where the DNA matches it firmly. A row's size may be missing; if present it is once, few, many or a size class.

d_call clone_size j_call v_call cdr3_aa cdr3_nt
NA many TRBJ2-5 TRBV4-1 CASSQGPQETQYF TGTGCCAGCAGCCAGGGACCCCAAGAGACCCAGTACTTC
NA NA TRBJ1-2 TRBV3-1 CASSQDGRVYGYTF TGTGCCAGCAGCCAAGATGGCAGGGTATATGGCTACACCTTC
TRBD2 few TRBJ2-1 TRBV29-1 CSVTRGGRYNEQFF TGCAGCGTGACGCGGGGGGGGAGATACAATGAGCAGTTCTTC
TRBD2 NA TRBJ2-1 TRBV20-1 CSARDLAGANEQFF TGCAGTGCTAGAGATCTAGCGGGGGCCAATGAGCAGTTCTTC
NA NA TRBJ1-1 TRBV6-2/TRBV6-3 CASSASLANTEAFF TGTGCCAGCAGTGCGTCTCTCGCGAACACTGAAGCTTTCTTT
NA NA TRBJ1-2 TRBV6-5 CASCRGTSYTF TGTGCCAGCTGCAGGGGAACCAGCTACACCTTC
NA NA TRBJ2-3 TRBV5-6 CASSFVPLTDTQYF TGTGCCAGCAGCTTTGTCCCCCTCACAGATACGCAGTATTTT
NA few TRBJ2-5 TRBV24-1 CATSDRQNEETQYF TGTGCCACCAGTGATAGACAGAATGAAGAGACCCAGTACTTC
TRBD2 NA TRBJ2-2 TRBV7-2 CASSFVISTGTSGRSVGELFF TGTGCCAGCAGCTTCGTGATAAGCACCGGGACTAGCGGGAGGTCTGTCGGGGAGCTGTTTTTT
TRBD1 NA TRBJ1-6 TRBV6-5 CASSYSRLTGGNDSPLHF TGTGCCAGCAGTTACTCAAGATTGACAGGGGGTAATGATTCACCCCTCCACTTT
TRBD2 NA TRBJ2-2 TRBV29-1 CSVEFQREGLNTGELFF TGCAGCGTTGAATTCCAGCGGGAGGGCCTAAACACCGGGGAGCTGTTTTTT
TRBD2 NA TRBJ2-1 TRBV10-3 CAIRSGLATYNEQFF TGTGCCATCAGGTCTGGACTAGCGACCTACAATGAGCAGTTCTTC
TRBD1 few TRBJ2-5 TRBV11-2 CASSKDRGQETQYF TGTGCCAGCAGCAAGGACAGGGGGCAAGAGACCCAGTACTTC
NA NA TRBJ2-1 TRBV7-9 CASSLVGGLDEQFF TGTGCCAGCAGCTTGGTAGGGGGGCTCGATGAGCAGTTCTTC
TRBD1 NA TRBJ1-1 TRBV11-2 CASSLGYRDSLFWAEAFF TGTGCCAGCAGCTTAGGATACCGGGACAGCCTCTTTTGGGCTGAAGCTTTCTTT
NA NA TRBJ2-7 TRBV20-1 CSARVGDRIYEQYF TGCAGTGCTAGAGTTGGGGACCGTATCTACGAGCAGTACTTC
NA NA TRBJ1-1 TRBV20-1 CSPRGRGNTEAFF TGCAGTCCGCGTGGCAGGGGGAACACTGAAGCTTTCTTT
NA few TRBJ2-1 TRBV11-2 CASSLDRRAHVDNEQFF TGTGCCAGCAGCTTAGACCGACGGGCGCACGTGGACAATGAGCAGTTCTTC
NA few TRBJ1-6 TRBV20-1 CSARPPPGLHINSPLHF TGCAGTGCTAGGCCCCCTCCTGGTTTACATATTAATTCACCCCTCCACTTT
NA NA TRBJ2-2 TRBV3-1 CASSGAPRAGELFF TGTGCCAGCAGCGGAGCCCCGAGGGCCGGGGAGCTGTTTTTT
TRBD1 few TRBJ1-5 TRBV20-1 CSANIDRDNQPQHF TGCAGTGCTAATATCGACAGGGACAATCAGCCCCAGCATTTT
TRBD1 NA TRBJ2-3 TRBV6-1 CASSPRDRPRIRVDTQYF TGTGCCAGCAGTCCGCGGGACAGGCCCCGGATTCGGGTGGATACGCAGTATTTT
TRBD1 few TRBJ2-7 TRBV4-2 CASSQEVKGAYEQYF TGTGCCAGCAGCCAAGAGGTGAAGGGGGCTTACGAGCAGTACTTC
NA once TRBJ1-1 TRBV5-1 CASRSGPGTEAFF TGCGCCAGCCGTAGCGGGCCGGGCACTGAAGCTTTCTTT
NA few TRBJ1-4 TRBV20-1 CSARVGEKLFF TGCAGTGCTAGAGTCGGCGAAAAACTGTTTTTT
TRBD2 once TRBJ2-3 TRBV6-2/TRBV6-3 CASTRGRSGTQYF TGTGCCAGCACCCGCGGGAGGTCCGGTACGCAGTATTTT
NA NA TRBJ2-3 TRBV20-1 CSAPGWTKGSTDTQYF TGCAGTGCTCCTGGCTGGACGAAGGGCTCCACAGATACGCAGTATTTT
TRBD1 NA TRBJ2-3 TRBV20-1 CSAHDSGTGGDTQYF TGCAGTGCCCACGACTCCGGGACAGGGGGCGATACGCAGTATTTT
NA many TRBJ1-4 TRBV20-1 CSARNRATNEKLFF TGCAGTGCTAGAAACAGGGCAACTAATGAAAAACTGTTTTTT
NA NA TRBJ1-5 TRBV7-9 CASSLAGYPQHF TGTGCCAGCAGCTTAGCAGGTTACCCCCAGCATTTT
NA NA TRBJ2-7 TRBV27 CASSPRPGSSEQYF TGTGCCAGCAGTCCTAGGCCGGGAAGCTCCGAGCAGTACTTC
TRBD1 few TRBJ1-6 TRBV4-2 CASSQEGQGAGNSPLHF TGTGCCAGCAGCCAAGAGGGACAGGGGGCAGGGAATTCACCCCTCCACTTT
TRBD2 NA TRBJ2-3 TRBV20-1 CSASQRGGEDTQYF TGCAGTGCTTCGCAGCGGGGGGGCGAAGATACGCAGTATTTT
NA few TRBJ2-2 TRBV20-1 CSARDRGRETGELFF TGCAGTGCTAGAGACAGGGGGCGGGAGACCGGGGAGCTGTTTTTT
NA few TRBJ1-5 TRBV6-1 CASSGFAGANQPQHF TGTGCCAGCAGTGGTTTCGCGGGCGCCAATCAGCCCCAGCATTTT
NA NA TRBJ2-1 TRBV21-1 CASSNKTARSNEQFF TGTGCCAGCAGCAACAAAACAGCCCGGAGCAATGAGCAGTTCTTC
TRBD2 NA TRBJ2-1 TRBV29-1 CSVRGPGTSSYNEQFF TGCAGCGTTAGGGGACCCGGGACTAGCTCCTACAATGAGCAGTTCTTC
TRBD1 many TRBJ2-3 TRBV15 CATSRRQGPSTDTQYF TGTGCCACCAGCAGAAGACAGGGCCCGAGCACAGATACGCAGTATTTT
NA NA TRBJ2-1 TRBV10-3 CAIRDRWDNEQFF TGTGCCATCAGGGACCGTTGGGACAATGAGCAGTTCTTC